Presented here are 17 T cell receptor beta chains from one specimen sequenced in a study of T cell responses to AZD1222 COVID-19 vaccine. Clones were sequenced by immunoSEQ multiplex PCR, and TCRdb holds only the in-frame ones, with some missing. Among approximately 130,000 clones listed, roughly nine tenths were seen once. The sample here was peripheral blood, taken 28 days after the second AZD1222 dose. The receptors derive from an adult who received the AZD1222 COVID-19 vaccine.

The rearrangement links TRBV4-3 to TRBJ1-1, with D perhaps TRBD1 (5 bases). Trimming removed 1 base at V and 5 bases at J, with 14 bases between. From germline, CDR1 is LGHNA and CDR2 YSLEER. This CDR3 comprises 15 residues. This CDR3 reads CASSQGAGLGTEAFF. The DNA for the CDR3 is TGCGCCAGCAGCCAAGGGGCAGGGCTGGGGACTGAAGCTTTCTTT.

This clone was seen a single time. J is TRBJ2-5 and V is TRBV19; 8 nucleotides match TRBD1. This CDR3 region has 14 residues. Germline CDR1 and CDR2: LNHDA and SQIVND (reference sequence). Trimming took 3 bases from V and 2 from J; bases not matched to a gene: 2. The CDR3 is CASSMWTGQETQYF. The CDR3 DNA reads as TGTGCCAGTAGTATGTGGACAGGGCAAGAGACCCAGTACTTC.

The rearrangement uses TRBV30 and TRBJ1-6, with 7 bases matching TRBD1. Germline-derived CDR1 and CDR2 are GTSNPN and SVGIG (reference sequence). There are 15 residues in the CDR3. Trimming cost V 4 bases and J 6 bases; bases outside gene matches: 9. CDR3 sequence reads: CAWTWLDRINSPLHF. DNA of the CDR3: TGTGCCTGGACTTGGCTGGACAGGATTAATTCACCCCTCCACTTT.

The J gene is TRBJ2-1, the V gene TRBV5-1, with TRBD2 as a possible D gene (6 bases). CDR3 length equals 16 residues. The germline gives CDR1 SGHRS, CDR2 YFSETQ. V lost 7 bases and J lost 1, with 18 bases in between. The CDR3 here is CASASLGGASYNEQFF. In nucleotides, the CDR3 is TGCGCCAGCGCTAGTTTGGGAGGTGCGTCCTACAATGAGCAGTTCTTC.

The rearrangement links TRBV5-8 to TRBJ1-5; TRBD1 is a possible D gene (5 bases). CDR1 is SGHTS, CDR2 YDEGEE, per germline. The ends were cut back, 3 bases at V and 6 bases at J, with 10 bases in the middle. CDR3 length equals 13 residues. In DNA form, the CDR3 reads TGTGCCAGCAGCTACACAGGAGGTCAGCCCCAGCATTTT. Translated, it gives CASSYTGGQPQHF.

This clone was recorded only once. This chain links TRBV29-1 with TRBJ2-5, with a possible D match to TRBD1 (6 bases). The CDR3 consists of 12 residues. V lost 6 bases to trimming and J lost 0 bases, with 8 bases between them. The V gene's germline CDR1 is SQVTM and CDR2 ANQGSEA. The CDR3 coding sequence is TGCAGCGTATGGGACAACCAAGAGACCCAGTACTTC. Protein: CSVWDNQETQYF.

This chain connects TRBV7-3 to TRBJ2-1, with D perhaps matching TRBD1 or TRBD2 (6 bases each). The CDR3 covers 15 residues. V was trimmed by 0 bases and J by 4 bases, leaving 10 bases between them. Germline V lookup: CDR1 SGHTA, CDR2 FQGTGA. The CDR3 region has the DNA TGTGCCAGCAGCTTAACAGGGGGGCTATACAATGAGCAGTTCTTC. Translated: CASSLTGGLYNEQFF.

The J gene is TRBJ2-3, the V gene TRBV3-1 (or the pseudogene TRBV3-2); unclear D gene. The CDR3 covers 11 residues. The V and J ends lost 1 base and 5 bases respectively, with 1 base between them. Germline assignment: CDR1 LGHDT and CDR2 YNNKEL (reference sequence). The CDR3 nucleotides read TGTGCCAGCAGCCAAGGAGATACGCAGTATTTT. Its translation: CASSQGDTQYF.

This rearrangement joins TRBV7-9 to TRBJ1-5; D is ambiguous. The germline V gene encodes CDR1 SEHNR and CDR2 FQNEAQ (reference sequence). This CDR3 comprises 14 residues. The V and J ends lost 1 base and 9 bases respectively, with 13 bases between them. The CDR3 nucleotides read TGTGCCAGCAGCTTAGAGGGAGCTCGGGGGCCCCAGCATTTT. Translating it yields CASSLEGARGPQHF.

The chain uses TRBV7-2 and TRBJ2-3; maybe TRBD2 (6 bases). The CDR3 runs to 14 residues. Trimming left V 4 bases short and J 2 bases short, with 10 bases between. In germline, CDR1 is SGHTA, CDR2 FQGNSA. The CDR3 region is CASSSRGTTDTQYF. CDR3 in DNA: TGTGCCAGCAGCTCTCGGGGGACCACAGATACGCAGTATTTT.

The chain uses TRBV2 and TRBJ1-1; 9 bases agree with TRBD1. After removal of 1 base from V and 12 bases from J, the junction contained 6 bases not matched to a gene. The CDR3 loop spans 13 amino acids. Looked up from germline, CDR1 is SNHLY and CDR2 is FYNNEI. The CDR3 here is CASSEDPGQGPFF. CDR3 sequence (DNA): TGTGCCAGCAGTGAAGACCCGGGACAGGGTCCTTTCTTT.

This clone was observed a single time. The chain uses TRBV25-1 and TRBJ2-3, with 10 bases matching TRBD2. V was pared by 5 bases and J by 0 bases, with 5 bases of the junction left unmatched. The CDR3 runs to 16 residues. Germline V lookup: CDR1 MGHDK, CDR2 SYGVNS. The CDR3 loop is CASSHGLAASTDTQYF. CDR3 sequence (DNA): TGTGCCAGCAGTCACGGACTAGCGGCTAGCACAGATACGCAGTATTTT.

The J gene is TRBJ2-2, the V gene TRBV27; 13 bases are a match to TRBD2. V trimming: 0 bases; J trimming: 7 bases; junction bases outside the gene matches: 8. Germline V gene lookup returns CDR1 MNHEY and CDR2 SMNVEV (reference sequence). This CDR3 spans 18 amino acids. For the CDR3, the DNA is TGTGCCAGCAGTTTATCGTCACTAGCGGGAGGGTTTGTCGGGGAGCTGTTTTTT. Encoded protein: CASSLSSLAGGFVGELFF.

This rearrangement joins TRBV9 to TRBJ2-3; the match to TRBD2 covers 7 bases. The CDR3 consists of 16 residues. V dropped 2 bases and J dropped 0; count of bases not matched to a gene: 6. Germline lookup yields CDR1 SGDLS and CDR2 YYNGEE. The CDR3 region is CASSVGLAASTDTQYF. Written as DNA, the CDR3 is TGTGCCAGCAGCGTTGGGCTAGCGGCAAGCACAGATACGCAGTATTTT.

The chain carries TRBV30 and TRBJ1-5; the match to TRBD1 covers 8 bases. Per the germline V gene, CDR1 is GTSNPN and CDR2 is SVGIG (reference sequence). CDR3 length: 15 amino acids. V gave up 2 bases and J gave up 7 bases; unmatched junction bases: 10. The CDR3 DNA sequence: TGTGCCTGGAGTAGCGCAGGGGGCGGAGGACAGCCCCAGCATTTT. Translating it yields CAWSSAGGGGQPQHF.

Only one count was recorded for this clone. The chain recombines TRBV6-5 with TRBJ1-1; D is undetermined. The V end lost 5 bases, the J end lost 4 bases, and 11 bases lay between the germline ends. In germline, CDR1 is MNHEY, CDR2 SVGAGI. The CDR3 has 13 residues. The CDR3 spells CASSTTHITEAFF. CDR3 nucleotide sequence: TGTGCCAGCAGTACAACACACATCACTGAAGCTTTCTTT.

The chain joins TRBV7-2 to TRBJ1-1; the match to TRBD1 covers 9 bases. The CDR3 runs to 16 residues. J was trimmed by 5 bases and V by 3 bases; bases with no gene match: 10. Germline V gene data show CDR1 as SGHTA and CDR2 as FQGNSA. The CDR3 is CASSLGRDRAKTEAFF. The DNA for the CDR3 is TGTGCCAGCAGCTTGGGCCGGGACAGGGCTAAGACTGAAGCTTTCTTT.